What follows are 22 T cell receptor beta chains derived from one specimen sequenced in a study of blood T cell repertoires in COVID-19. Profiled with immunoSEQ multiplex PCR; TCRdb holds only in-frame clones, not every one. This table holds about 110,000 clones, around 79% found once. The sample taken for sequencing was peripheral blood. The receptor source for this set is a woman of 80 years or more with active or convalescent COVID-19.

This clone has a handful of counts. The chain recombines TRBV7-3 with TRBJ2-1; D is ambiguous. The germline gives CDR1 SGHTA, CDR2 FQGTGA. V was clipped by 1 base and J by 4 bases, with 5 bases between them. The CDR3 sequence is 13 residues long. CDR3 nucleotide sequence: TGTGCCAGCAGCTTAATCCAATACAATGAGCAGTTCTTC. It is translated as CASSLIQYNEQFF.

The gene calls are TRBV2 and TRBJ1-3, with D possibly matching TRBD1 (5 bases). V lost 7 bases and J lost 2, with 18 bases in between. Germline V gives CDR1 SNHLY, CDR2 FYNNEI. The CDR3 is made up of 16 amino acids. The CDR3 coding sequence is TGTGCCAGCATGGTTGGAGGGGCCTCCCCTGGAAACACCATATATTTT. Translating it yields CASMVGGASPGNTIYF.

The chain links TRBV7-9 to TRBJ2-2; perhaps TRBD1 as D (5 bases). The V gene's germline CDR1 is SEHNR and CDR2 FQNEAQ (reference sequence). Deletions cut 6 bases from V and 5 bases from J, with 10 bases between. The CDR3 has 13 residues. The CDR3 DNA sequence: TGTGCCAGCAGGGCACAGGAAACCGGGGAGCTGTTTTTT. Translated, it gives CASRAQETGELFF. Variable domain in full (rest from reference TRBV7-9 and TRBJ2-2): DTGVSQNPRHKITKRGQNVTFRCDPISEHNRLYWYRQTLGQGPEFLTYFQNEAQLEKSRLLSDRFSAERPKGSFSTLEIQRTEQGDSAMYLCASRAQETGELFFGEGSRLTVL.

The chain recombines TRBV5-1 with TRBJ1-1, with D possibly being TRBD1 (5 bases). This CDR3 region has 14 residues. Looked up from germline, CDR1 is SGHRS and CDR2 is YFSETQ. V shed 0 bases and J shed 1 base, with 7 bases lying between them. This chain's CDR3 is CASSLGQRNTEAFF. For the CDR3, the DNA is TGCGCCAGCAGCTTGGGACAGAGGAACACTGAAGCTTTCTTT.

CDR3 DNA sequence: TGTGCCAGTGCAGGGGCGGTCTCAACTAATGAAAAACTGTTTTTT. Amino acid sequence: CASAGAVSTNEKLFF. V and J are TRBV6-5 and TRBJ1-4; a weak D match, TRBD1 (6 bases). The V gene's germline CDR1 is MNHEY and CDR2 SVGAGI. The CDR3 runs 15 residues. Trimming removed 9 bases at V and 0 bases at J, with 14 bases between.

This clone was detected once. The gene calls are TRBV20-1 and TRBJ2-3; 9 bases line up with TRBD1. CDR3 size: 16 residues. CDR1 and CDR2 (germline): DFQATT, SNEGSKA (reference sequence). After removal of 3 bases from V and 6 bases from J, the junction contained 13 bases not matched to a gene. CDR3 sequence: CSASAPGTGPSDTQYF. In nucleotides, the CDR3 is TGCAGTGCTAGTGCCCCCGGGACAGGGCCGTCTGATACGCAGTATTTT.

The chain joins TRBV2 to TRBJ1-2; D perhaps matches TRBD1 (5 bases). Germline V gene lookup returns CDR1 SNHLY and CDR2 FYNNEI. Deletions cut 8 bases from V and 7 bases from J, with 32 bases between. There are 18 residues in the CDR3. CDR3 sequence: CASRSGLGRLNGVFGYTF. The CDR3 bases are TGTGCCAGCCGGTCAGGGCTCGGGCGCCTAAATGGGGTTTTTGGCTACACCTTC. The full variable domain, in which reference TRBV2 and TRBJ1-2 provide the parts outside the CDR3, is EPEVTQTPSHQVTQMGQEVILRCVPISNHLYFYWYRQILGQKVEFLVSFYNNEISEKSEIFDDQFSVERPDGSNFTLKIRSTKLEDSAMYFCASRSGLGRLNGVFGYTFGSGTRLTVV.

This clone appeared a single time. The rearrangement joins TRBV19 to TRBJ2-1; possibly TRBD1 for D (6 bases). The V end was cut by 5 bases, the J end by 14 bases, with 22 bases between. Looked up from germline, CDR1 is LNHDA and CDR2 is SQIVND (reference sequence). The CDR3 runs to 14 residues. The CDR3, as DNA: TGTGCCAGTAGTGTAGCCAGGACTGGACAGAGTGAGTTCTTC. Translating it yields CASSVARTGQSEFF.

This chain joins TRBV6-5 and TRBJ2-3; D might be TRBD2 (6 bases). Looked up from germline, CDR1 is MNHEY and CDR2 is SVGAGI. Trimming pared 6 bases from V and 3 bases from J, leaving 13 bases between. This CDR3 has 14 amino acids. In DNA, the CDR3 is TGTGCCAGCAGAAACTGGCGGGATACAGATACGCAGTATTTT. It encodes CASRNWRDTDTQYF.

A single count supports this clone. The chain is built from TRBV5-1 and TRBJ2-6; 7 bases fit TRBD1. The trim removed 3 bases at V and 0 bases at J, leaving 3 bases unmatched. This CDR3 is 16 amino acids long. Germline V gives CDR1 SGHRS, CDR2 YFSETQ. The CDR3 DNA reads as TGCGCCAGCAGCTCGGACAGGAGCTCTGGGGCCAACGTCCTGACTTTC. Its translation is CASSSDRSSGANVLTF.

The CDR3 is CASSPPTDSNYGYTF. As DNA, the CDR3 is TGTGCCAGCAGTCCCCCGACAGATTCTAACTATGGCTACACCTTC. The rearrangement joins TRBV28 to TRBJ1-2; TRBD1 is a possible D gene (5 bases). Germline V gives CDR1 MDHEN, CDR2 SYDVKM. The CDR3 has 15 residues. V was shortened by 5 bases and J by 0 bases, with 13 bases between the two germline ends.

The chain combines TRBV7-6 with TRBJ2-5; 15 nucleotides align to TRBD2. V shed 4 bases and J 1 base; nucleotides not matched to a gene: 4. CDR1 is SGHVS and CDR2 is FNYEAQ in the germline V gene. This CDR3 comprises 17 residues. The CDR3 DNA follows: TGTGCCAGCAGCTCGGGACTAGCGGGAGGATCCCAAGAGACCCAGTACTTC. It translates to CASSSGLAGGSQETQYF.

This chain joins TRBV7-9 and TRBJ1-2, with D perhaps TRBD1 (5 bases). V was trimmed by 4 bases and J by 3 bases, leaving 9 bases between them. Germline CDR1 SEHNR, CDR2 FQNEAQ (reference sequence). The CDR3 spans 13 residues. CDR3 region: CASSSTDDYGYTF. CDR3 bases: TGTGCCAGCAGCTCGACAGATGACTATGGCTACACCTTC.

This rearrangement joins TRBV11-2 to TRBJ2-1; TRBD1 matches at 7 bases. V shed 6 bases and J 2 bases; nucleotides not matched to a gene: 10. Per germline, CDR1 SGHAT and CDR2 FQNNGV. The CDR3 runs to 16 residues. The CDR3 spells CASRKWGTATYNEQFF. The CDR3 DNA reads as TGTGCCAGCAGAAAGTGGGGGACAGCTACCTACAATGAGCAGTTCTTC.

The V call is TRBV2, the J call TRBJ1-6; no reliable D call. Germline CDR1 reads SNHLY; CDR2 reads FYNNEI. This CDR3 has 15 amino acids. V dropped 4 bases and J dropped 10 bases, with 17 bases sitting between them. The CDR3 nucleotides are TGTGCCAGCAGTGGTGGGCTTCGGGGAGAGTCACCCCTCCACTTT. It yields the protein CASSGGLRGESPLHF.

The chain couples TRBV19 to TRBJ2-1; 13 bases are a match to TRBD2. Trimming took 4 bases from V and 3 from J; bases not matched to a gene: 3. The CDR3 totals 16 residues. The germline CDR1 and CDR2 sequences are LNHDA and SQIVND (reference sequence). The CDR3 coding sequence is TGTGCCAGTAGTAAACGACTAGCGGGAGGCTACAATGAGCAGTTCTTC. This sequence encodes CASSKRLAGGYNEQFF.

V and J are TRBV30 and TRBJ2-1; D not resolved. CDR3 length equals 13 residues. V lost 5 bases to trimming and J lost 6 bases, with 14 bases between them. Germline loops: CDR1 GTSNPN, CDR2 SVGIG (reference sequence). The CDR3 loop is CAWAVGFANEQFF. CDR3 in DNA: TGTGCCTGGGCGGTCGGGTTCGCCAATGAGCAGTTCTTC.

The V call is TRBV18, the J call TRBJ1-2; D might be TRBD1 (5 bases). V was clipped by 6 bases and J by 2 bases, with 7 bases between them. The CDR3 covers 12 residues. Per germline, CDR1 KGHSH and CDR2 LQKENI. The DNA of the CDR3 is TGTGCCAGCTCGGAGGGGAACTATGGCTACACCTTC. Translation gives CASSEGNYGYTF.

The count of this clone is one. V usage is TRBV2 and J usage is TRBJ2-5; the match to TRBD2 covers 14 bases. The length of the CDR3 is 15 residues. With 5 bases clipped from V and 5 bases from J, the junction kept 4 bases outside the gene matches. Germline values: CDR1 SNHLY, CDR2 FYNNEI. In DNA form, the CDR3 reads TGTGCCAGCAGTCCGGGACTAGCGGGAGAGGAGACCCAGTACTTC. This translates into CASSPGLAGEETQYF.

The genes are TRBV18 and TRBJ1-3, with TRBD1 matching 7 bases. The CDR3 loop spans 18 amino acids. Losses at the gene ends were 4 bases for V and 5 bases for J; bases not matched to a gene: 17. Germline V CDR1 and CDR2: KGHSH, LQKENI. The CDR3 DNA follows: TGTGCCAGCTCACAAACACCGGCGACAGGGCCTCCTAGAAACACCATATATTTT. Translation gives CASSQTPATGPPRNTIYF.

V usage is TRBV27 and J usage is TRBJ1-5, with 9 nucleotides matching TRBD1. J was trimmed by 4 bases and V by 8 bases; bases with no gene match: 9. The CDR3 loop spans 15 amino acids. Germline CDR1 reads MNHEY; CDR2 reads SMNVEV (reference sequence). CDR3 DNA: TGTGCCAGCGGGACCCACAGGGGGCTTAATCAGCCCCAGCATTTT. Protein: CASGTHRGLNQPQHF.

In this sample, this clone turned up a few times. The V call is TRBV9, the J call TRBJ2-3; D not resolved. Germline assignment: CDR1 SGDLS and CDR2 YYNGEE. CDR3 length equals 13 residues. V lost 7 bases and J 1 base, leaving 10 bases between the germline ends. The CDR3 protein is CASSREGTDTQYF. In DNA, the CDR3 is TGTGCCAGCTCCCGCGAGGGCACAGATACGCAGTATTTT.